The rows below give T cell receptor beta chains drawn from one sample of a study of T cells after yellow fever vaccination. One entry per CDR3 protein, called by TCRdb with MiXCR from the 5' RACE reads. The table shows about 110,000 distinct CDR3 sequences, with 8.4% occurring only once. This sample comprised CD8+ T cells sorted from PBMCs, obtained 45 days after the yellow fever booster vaccination. The source is a man aged 25-45 years who received the YFV17D yellow fever vaccine. CDR3s include the opening cysteine and the closing phenylalanine or tryptophan. The order of the fields is D gene, J gene, clone size, V gene, CDR3 protein, CDR3 DNA. D genes are given only for firm matches. Not all rows give a size; the values are once, few, many and, for expanded clones, a class.

>-|TRBJ2-2|many|TRBV30
CAWSVTGSGGELFF
TGTGCCTGGAGTGTAACAGGTAGTGGCGGGGAGCTGTTTTTT
>TRBD2|TRBJ2-5|many|TRBV11-1
CASSLDGLIRGRPARETQYF
TGTGCCAGCAGCTTAGACGGGTTGATTCGCGGGAGACCCGCGAGAGAGACCCAGTACTTC
>TRBD1|TRBJ2-5|few|TRBV6-1
CASGTGITETQYF
TGTGCCAGCGGGACAGGGATTACGGAGACCCAGTACTTC
>-|TRBJ2-1|-|TRBV5-4
CASSSPETYNEQFF
TGTGCCAGCAGCTCCCCAGAGACCTACAATGAGCAGTTCTTC
>-|TRBJ2-2|many|TRBV27
CASSPGVTGELFF
TGTGCCAGCAGTCCCGGGGTGACCGGGGAGCTGTTTTTT
>TRBD2|TRBJ2-1|many|TRBV4-3
CASSQDLIAGAHEQFF
TGCGCCAGCAGCCAAGATTTGATAGCGGGAGCCCATGAGCAGTTCTTC
>TRBD2|TRBJ2-7|many|TRBV7-2
CASSYSGNPSEQYF
TGTGCCAGCAGCTATAGCGGGAACCCCTCCGAGCAGTACTTC
>-|TRBJ2-7|many|TRBV9
CASSAGGGSTYEQYF
TGTGCCAGCAGCGCCGGGGGCGGGTCCACCTACGAGCAGTACTTC
>-|TRBJ2-5|-|TRBV29-1
CSGLGGGETQYF
TGCAGCGGCCTGGGAGGGGGGGAGACCCAGTACTTC
>-|TRBJ2-3|-|TRBV14
CASNLYTDTQYF
TGTGCCAGCAACCTCTACACAGATACGCAGTATTTT
>-|TRBJ2-5|many|TRBV4-3
CASSQNQGGGETQYF
TGCGCCAGCAGCCAAAACCAGGGGGGGGGAGAGACCCAGTACTTC
>-|TRBJ2-3|many|TRBV6-2/TRBV6-3
CASTPDGDTQYF
TGTGCCAGCACCCCGGACGGAGATACGCAGTATTTT
>TRBD2|TRBJ2-5|few|TRBV11-2
CASSRTAGGWGEYQETQYF
TGTGCCAGCAGCCGAACGGCGGGGGGATGGGGGGAGTACCAAGAGACCCAGTACTTC
>-|TRBJ2-2|few|TRBV9
CATENANTGELFF
TGTGCCACGGAGAACGCGAACACCGGGGAGCTGTTTTTT
>-|TRBJ2-3|many|TRBV6-5
CASSSTGGHTDTQYF
TGTGCCAGCAGTTCCACGGGTGGGCACACAGATACGCAGTATTTT
>-|TRBJ1-2|few|TRBV27
CASSFTGFYGYTF
TGTGCCAGCAGTTTTACAGGGTTCTATGGCTACACCTTC
>-|TRBJ2-5|many|TRBV29-1
CSVEVGGQETQYF
TGCAGCGTTGAAGTCGGTGGCCAAGAGACCCAGTACTTC
>-|TRBJ2-3|many|TRBV12-3/TRBV12-4
CASSRDTSTDTQYF
TGTGCCAGCAGCCGTGACACTAGCACAGATACGCAGTATTTT
>TRBD1|TRBJ2-7|many|TRBV5-6
CASSSGPGQRYYEQYF
TGTGCCAGCAGCTCCGGTCCGGGACAGCGTTACTACGAGCAGTACTTC
>-|TRBJ2-7|many|TRBV7-2
CASSPGLEQYF
TGTGCCAGCAGTCCGGGGTTGGAGCAGTACTTC
>-|TRBJ2-7|many|TRBV29-1
CSAVGVRNEQYF
TGCAGCGCTGTAGGTGTCCGGAACGAGCAGTACTTC
>-|TRBJ2-1|many|TRBV7-2
CASSLEGTVYNEQFF
TGTGCCAGCAGCTTAGAGGGGACGGTATACAATGAGCAGTTCTTC
>TRBD2|TRBJ2-1|-|TRBV20-1
CSATGTSGRNEQFF
TGCAGTGCCACCGGGACTAGCGGGAGAAATGAGCAGTTCTTC